The 16 T cell receptor beta chains reported below all come from one sample, sequenced in a study of CD8+CD57+ T cells in acquired aplastic anemia (dated 2018 in TCRdb). Instrument used: Illumina HiSeq 2000. Profiling of TCR beta VDJ combinations and CDR3 sequences used genomic DNA as the template. TCRdb handled the public reads itself, with Q25 trimming in fastp and clone calling in MiXCR, and kept productive beta chains. CDR3 protein sequences are deduplicated, and each keeps its most common genes and DNA. The sample contains hundreds of thousands of distinct CDR3 sequences, around 72% of them found a single time. The ten top clones hold 4% of the sample. Sequencing was done on a sample of sorted CD4+, CD8+, or CD8+CD57+ T cells (not recorded which) from PBMCs. These receptor sequences come from a human donor in good health, serving as a control.

This clonotype was detected a few times. V is TRBV4-3 and J is TRBJ1-4; 9 bases map to TRBD1. This CDR3 spans 14 amino acids. The ends lost 4 bases at V and 6 bases at J; junction bases unmatched: 3. Germline values: CDR1 LGHNA, CDR2 YSLEER. In DNA form, the CDR3 reads TGCGCCAGCAGCCCGACAGGGGGTGATGAAAAACTGTTTTTT. Amino acids: CASSPTGGDEKLFF.

Comment on this clonotype: At one end the junction does not follow the germline gene, possibly because of a read error. This chain links TRBV7-3 with TRBJ2-7; D is possibly TRBD2 (7 bases). CDR1 is SGHTA and CDR2 is FQGTGA in the germline V gene. CDR3 length: 14 residues. The CDR3 region is CASSLERGSGEQLF. In DNA form, the CDR3 reads TGTGCCAGCAGCTTAGAGAGGGGGAGCGGGGAGCAGTTATTC.

This clonotype was counted many times. V and J are TRBV5-6 and TRBJ2-2, with 7 bases identical to TRBD2. The germline CDR1 and CDR2 sequences are SGHDT and YYEEEE. V lost 9 bases and J lost 5; bases outside the gene matches: 13. The CDR3 sequence is 15 residues long. The CDR3 here is CATKGRGERTGELFF. The CDR3, as DNA: TGTGCCACCAAAGGGAGGGGAGAGAGGACCGGGGAGCTGTTTTTT.

The V gene is TRBV12-3 or TRBV12-4, the J gene TRBJ2-5; no reliable D call. V was clipped by 5 bases and J by 1 base, with 5 bases between them. This CDR3 comprises 12 residues. The CDR3 nucleotides read TGTGCCAGCAGTGGATTCCAAGAGACCCAGTACTTC. It translates to CASSGFQETQYF.

The V call is TRBV5-4, the J call TRBJ2-6; D gene unclear. The V gene lost 5 bases and the J gene lost 0 bases, with 9 bases spanning the gap. This CDR3 is 15 amino acids long. From germline, CDR1 is SGHNT and CDR2 YYREEE (reference sequence). CDR3 nucleotide sequence: TGTGCCAGCAGTTTTGAGCGCTCTGGGGCCAACGTCCTGACTTTC. It translates to CASSFERSGANVLTF.

This chain connects TRBV10-2 to TRBJ1-5; D call uncertain. CDR1 is WSHSY and CDR2 is SAAADI in the germline V gene. V dropped 7 bases and J dropped 1 base, with 8 bases sitting between them. CDR3 size: 13 residues. DNA of the CDR3: TGCGCCAGCATGGGGAAAAGCAATCAGCCCCAGCATTTT. It encodes CASMGKSNQPQHF.

With respect to this clonotype: Sequence at one end of the junction differs from germline and may be a read error. The J gene is TRBJ1-2, the V gene TRBV19, with 8 bases identical to TRBD1. Germline V gene data show CDR1 as LNHDA and CDR2 as SQIVND (reference sequence). CDR3 length: 13 amino acids. The CDR3 here is CASQDRDVDGYFF. The CDR3 DNA reads as TGTGCCAGTCAGGACAGGGACGTCGATGGGTATTTCTTC.

The rearrangement joins TRBV6-1 to TRBJ2-1; 7 bases line up with TRBD2. This CDR3 has 17 amino acids. The V segment lost 8 bases and the J segment 2 bases; nucleotides outside the gene matches: 15. From germline, CDR1 is MNHNS and CDR2 SASEGT. The CDR3: CASRPGLPGRTYNEQFF. CDR3 nucleotides: TGTGCCAGCCGGCCGGGACTACCGGGGCGAACCTACAATGAGCAGTTCTTC.

About this clonotype: A read error may produce the germline difference seen at one junction end. The chain uses TRBV12-3 or TRBV12-4 and TRBJ2-4; 8 nucleotides match TRBD2. This CDR3 region has 16 residues. The DNA for the CDR3 is TGTGCCAACAGTCTACAGGGTAGCGGGACCAAAAACATTCAGTACTTC. Protein product: CANSLQGSGTKNIQYF.

The J gene is TRBJ1-2, the V gene TRBV6-5; TRBD1 might be the D (6 bases). The CDR3 is made up of 12 amino acids. V lost 5 bases and J 8 bases, leaving 12 bases between the germline ends. CDR1 is MNHEY, CDR2 SVGAGI, per germline. CDR3 sequence (DNA): TGTGCCAGCAGTCGGGGGCAGGAAGGCTACACCTTC. Translation: CASSRGQEGYTF.

This chain joins TRBV20-1 and TRBJ1-2; D call uncertain. V was cut by 3 bases and J by 8 bases, with 16 bases left in between. CDR1 and CDR2 (germline): DFQATT, SNEGSKA (reference sequence). CDR3 length: 13 residues. The CDR3 nucleotides read TGCAGTGCTAGCCAATTTGGAGAGGAAGGCTACACCTTC. As protein: CSASQFGEEGYTF.

This clonotype was seen many times. The chain links TRBV11-2 to TRBJ2-2; the match to TRBD2 covers 10 bases. The CDR3 spans 17 residues. The germline gives CDR1 SGHAT, CDR2 FQNNGV. Trimming cost V 3 bases and J 9 bases; bases outside gene matches: 13. CDR3 DNA: TGTGCCAGCAGCTTCTTTTCTAGCGGGGGCGCCTTTAGGGAGCTGTTTTTT. Translation gives CASSFFSSGGAFRELFF.

As DNA, the CDR3 is TGTGCCAGCGGTGAGCCCCGGGACTCGTACAGGGCAGATACGCAGTATTTT. Protein: CASGEPRDSYRADTQYF. This sequence joins TRBV12-3 or TRBV12-4 and TRBJ2-3; D may correspond to TRBD1 or TRBD2 (6 bases each). CDR3 size: 17 residues. Trimming took off 8 bases at V and 4 bases at J, with 25 bases between the two ends.

Note on this clonotype: At one of its ends the junction is not consistent with the germline gene, which may arise from a read error. Here the CDR3 DNA reads TGTGCCAGCAGCATACGGGCCCCAGATGCGCAGTATTTT. Translating it yields CASSIRAPDAQYF. This sequence joins TRBV9 and TRBJ2-3; D is unresolved. Germline CDR1 and CDR2: SGDLS and YYNGEE. This CDR3 spans 13 amino acids.

Points on this clonotype: One end of the junction varies from germline; a read error may be responsible. The CDR3: CASSLSSGGNNEQF. Here the CDR3 DNA reads TGTGCCAGCAGCTTATCTAGCGGGGGAAACAACGAGCAGTTC. The chain recombines TRBV7-3 with TRBJ1-2; D is perhaps TRBD1 (5 bases). This CDR3 comprises 14 residues. From germline, CDR1 is SGHTA and CDR2 FQGTGA.

The chain links TRBV7-7 to TRBJ2-6, with D possibly matching TRBD1 (5 bases). The CDR3 is 18 residues long. Trimming removed 4 bases from V and 2 bases from J, with 18 bases in between. CDR1 SSHAT and CDR2 FNYEAQ come from the germline V gene (reference sequence). The CDR3, as DNA: TGTGCCAGCAGCTCATCGCCCGGACACAACCCTGGGGCCAACGTCCTGACTTTC. Translation: CASSSSPGHNPGANVLTF.